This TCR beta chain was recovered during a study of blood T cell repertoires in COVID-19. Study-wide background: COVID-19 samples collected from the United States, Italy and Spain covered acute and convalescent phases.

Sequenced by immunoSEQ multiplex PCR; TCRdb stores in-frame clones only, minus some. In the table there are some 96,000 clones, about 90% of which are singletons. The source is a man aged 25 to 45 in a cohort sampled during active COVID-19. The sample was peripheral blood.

CDR3 sequence reads: CASSLKAGSGMSSYNSPLHF. The DNA of the CDR3 is TGTGCCAGCAGCTTAAAGGCCGGGTCAGGGATGAGCTCCTATAATTCACCCCTCCACTTT. This chain uses TRBV7-6 with TRBJ1-6; possible D gene TRBD1, 5 bases. The CDR3 totals 20 residues. The V end lost 2 bases, the J end lost 0 bases, and 20 bases lay between the germline ends. The V gene's germline CDR1 is SGHVS and CDR2 FNYEAQ.